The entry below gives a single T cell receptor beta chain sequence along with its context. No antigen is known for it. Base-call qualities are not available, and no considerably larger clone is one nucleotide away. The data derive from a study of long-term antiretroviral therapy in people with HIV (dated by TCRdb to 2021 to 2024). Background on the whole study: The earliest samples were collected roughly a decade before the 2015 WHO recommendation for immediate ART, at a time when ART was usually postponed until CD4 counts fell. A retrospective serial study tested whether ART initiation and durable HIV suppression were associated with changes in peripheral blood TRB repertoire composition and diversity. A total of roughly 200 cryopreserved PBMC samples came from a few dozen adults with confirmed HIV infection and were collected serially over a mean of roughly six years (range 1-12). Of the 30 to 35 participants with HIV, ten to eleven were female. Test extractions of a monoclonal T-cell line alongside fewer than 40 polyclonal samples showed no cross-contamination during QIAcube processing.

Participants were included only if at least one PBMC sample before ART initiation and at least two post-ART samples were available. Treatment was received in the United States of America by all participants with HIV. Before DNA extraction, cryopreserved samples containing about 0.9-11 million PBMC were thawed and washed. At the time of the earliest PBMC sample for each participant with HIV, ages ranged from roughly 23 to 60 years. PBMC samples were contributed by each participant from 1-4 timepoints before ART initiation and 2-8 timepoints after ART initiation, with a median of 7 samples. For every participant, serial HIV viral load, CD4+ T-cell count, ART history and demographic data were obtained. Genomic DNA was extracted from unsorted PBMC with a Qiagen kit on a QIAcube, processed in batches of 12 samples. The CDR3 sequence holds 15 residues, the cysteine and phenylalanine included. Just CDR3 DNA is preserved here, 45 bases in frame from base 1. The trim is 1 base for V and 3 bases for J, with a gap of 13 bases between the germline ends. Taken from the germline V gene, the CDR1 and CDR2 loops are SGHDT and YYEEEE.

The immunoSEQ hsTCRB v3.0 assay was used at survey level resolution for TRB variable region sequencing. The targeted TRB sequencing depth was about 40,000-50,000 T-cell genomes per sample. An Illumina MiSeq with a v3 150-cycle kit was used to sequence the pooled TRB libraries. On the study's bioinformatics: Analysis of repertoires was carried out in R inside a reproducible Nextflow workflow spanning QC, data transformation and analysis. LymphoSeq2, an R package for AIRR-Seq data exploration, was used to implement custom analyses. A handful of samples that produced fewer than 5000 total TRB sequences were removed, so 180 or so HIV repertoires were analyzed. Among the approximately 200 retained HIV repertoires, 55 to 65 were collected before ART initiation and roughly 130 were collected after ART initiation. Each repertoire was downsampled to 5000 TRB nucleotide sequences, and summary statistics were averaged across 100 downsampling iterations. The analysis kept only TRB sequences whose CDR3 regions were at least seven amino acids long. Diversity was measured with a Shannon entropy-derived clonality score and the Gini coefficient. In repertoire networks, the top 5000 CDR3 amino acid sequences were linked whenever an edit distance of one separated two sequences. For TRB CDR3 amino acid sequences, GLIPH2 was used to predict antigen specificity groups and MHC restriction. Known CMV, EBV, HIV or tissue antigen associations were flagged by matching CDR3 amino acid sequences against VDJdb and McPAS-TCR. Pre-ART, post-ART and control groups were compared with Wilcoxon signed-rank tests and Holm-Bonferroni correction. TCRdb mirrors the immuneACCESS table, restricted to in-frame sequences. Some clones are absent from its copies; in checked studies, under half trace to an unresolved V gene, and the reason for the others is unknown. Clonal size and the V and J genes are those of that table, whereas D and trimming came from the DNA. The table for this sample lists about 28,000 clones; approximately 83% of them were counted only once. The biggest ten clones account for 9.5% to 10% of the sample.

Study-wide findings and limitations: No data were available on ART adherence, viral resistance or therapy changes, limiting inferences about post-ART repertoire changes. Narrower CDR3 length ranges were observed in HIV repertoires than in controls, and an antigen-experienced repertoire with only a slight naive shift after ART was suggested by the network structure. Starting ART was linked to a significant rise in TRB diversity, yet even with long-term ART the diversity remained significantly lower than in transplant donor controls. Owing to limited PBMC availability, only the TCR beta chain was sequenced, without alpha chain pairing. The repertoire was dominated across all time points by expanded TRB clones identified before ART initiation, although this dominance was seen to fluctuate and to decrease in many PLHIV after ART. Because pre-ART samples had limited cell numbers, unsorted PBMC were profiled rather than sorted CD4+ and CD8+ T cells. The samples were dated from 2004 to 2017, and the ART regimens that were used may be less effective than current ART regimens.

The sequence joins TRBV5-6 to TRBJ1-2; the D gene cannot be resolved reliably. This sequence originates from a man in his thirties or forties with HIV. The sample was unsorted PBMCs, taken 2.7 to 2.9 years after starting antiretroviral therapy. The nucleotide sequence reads TGTGCCAGCAGCTTGAGTCTCCAGTGGGACTATGGCTACACCTTC. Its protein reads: CASSLSLQWDYGYTF.